This TCR beta chain is from a study of shared clonotypes between healthy human individuals. V lost 3 bases and J lost 6, with 9 bases in between. The CDR3 length is 13 residues. Germline assignment: CDR1 SNHLY and CDR2 FYNNEI. Points from the study as a whole: A limitation of the genetic and exposure-history diversity represented arose from few donors. The authors expected sequencing depth to affect clonotype sharing among donors.

About this clone: Antigen specificity is unknown.

Scientists sequenced DNA from unsorted PBMC on ten immunoSEQ deep assay plates. The authors' processing: Junction-only sequences without quality scores came from ImmunoSEQ, so filtering differed. Generated by immunoSEQ multiplex PCR, the TCRdb table keeps only in-frame clones and is missing some. The V and J calls and clone size were taken over from that table, and D and trimming were inferred from the DNA. This table has around 430,000 clones, roughly 77% appearing once. The sample taken for sequencing was PBMCs. The V and J genes are TRBV2 and TRBJ2-4; maybe TRBD2 (6 bases). This clonotype originated in a woman between 40 and 55 years old in good health. Some clones in this sample may be carry-over from other donors' samples. CDR3 region: CASSDSGVNIQYF. Here the CDR3 DNA reads TGTGCCAGCAGTGATAGCGGAGTAAACATTCAGTACTTC.